This TCR beta chain was captured in a study of blood T cell repertoires in COVID-19. Study details: The samples span acute and convalescent COVID-19 from the United States, Italy and Spain.

Everyone who took part was 18 to 89 years old, and they came from about two dozen US areas. Sequencing used immunoSEQ multiplex PCR; TCRdb keeps in-frame clones, though not all of them. The repertoire holds 340,000 or so clones, with 80% to 90% as singletons. CDR3 length equals 15 residues. Trimming left V 4 bases short and J 4 bases short, with 14 bases between. Germline CDR1 and CDR2: KGHSH and LQKENI. The sequence was obtained from a woman between 35 and 50 years old with acute COVID-19. Material: PBMCs or T cells enriched from blood (not recorded which). The gene calls are TRBV18 and TRBJ1-3, with D possibly matching TRBD1 (5 bases). The CDR3, as DNA: TGTGCCAGCTCACTGGAGGGGCTCAGAGGAAACACCATATATTTT. It yields the protein CASSLEGLRGNTIYF.